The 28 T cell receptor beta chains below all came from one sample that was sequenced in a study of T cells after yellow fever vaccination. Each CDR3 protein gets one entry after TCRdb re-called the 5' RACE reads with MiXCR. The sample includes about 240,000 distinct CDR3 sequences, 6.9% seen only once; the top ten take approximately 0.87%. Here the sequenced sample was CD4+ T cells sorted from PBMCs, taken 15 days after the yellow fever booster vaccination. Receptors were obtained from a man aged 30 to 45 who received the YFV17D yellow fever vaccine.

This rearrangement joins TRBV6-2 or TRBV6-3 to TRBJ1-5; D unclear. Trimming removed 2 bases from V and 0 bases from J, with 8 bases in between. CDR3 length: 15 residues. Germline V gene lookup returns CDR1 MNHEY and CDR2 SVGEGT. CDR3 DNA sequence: TGTGCCAGCAGTTACCCACGTACTAGCAATCAGCCCCAGCATTTT. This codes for CASSYPRTSNQPQHF.

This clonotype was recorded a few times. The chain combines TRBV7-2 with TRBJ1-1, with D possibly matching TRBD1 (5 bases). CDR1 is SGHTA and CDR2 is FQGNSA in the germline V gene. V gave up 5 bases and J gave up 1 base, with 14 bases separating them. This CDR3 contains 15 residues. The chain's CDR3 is CASSLKTVPNTEAFF. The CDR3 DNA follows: TGTGCCAGCAGCCTCAAGACAGTTCCGAACACTGAAGCTTTCTTT.

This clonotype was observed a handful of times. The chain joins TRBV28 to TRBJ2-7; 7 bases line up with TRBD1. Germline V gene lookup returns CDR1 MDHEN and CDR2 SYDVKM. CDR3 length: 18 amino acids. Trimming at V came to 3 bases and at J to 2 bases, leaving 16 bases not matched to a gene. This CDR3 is CASSFVKSQGVSAYEQYF. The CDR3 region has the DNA TGTGCCAGCAGTTTTGTGAAATCGCAGGGGGTATCCGCCTACGAGCAGTACTTC.

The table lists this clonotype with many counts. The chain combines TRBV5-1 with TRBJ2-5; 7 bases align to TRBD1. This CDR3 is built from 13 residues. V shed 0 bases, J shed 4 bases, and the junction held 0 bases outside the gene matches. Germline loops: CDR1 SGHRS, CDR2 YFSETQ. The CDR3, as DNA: TGCGCCAGCAGCTTGGACAGGGGAGAGACCCAGTACTTC. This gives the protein CASSLDRGETQYF.

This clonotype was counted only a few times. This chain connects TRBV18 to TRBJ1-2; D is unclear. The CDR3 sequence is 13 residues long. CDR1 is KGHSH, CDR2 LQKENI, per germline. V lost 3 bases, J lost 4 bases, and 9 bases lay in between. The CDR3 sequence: CASSPGNGYGYTF. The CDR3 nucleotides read TGTGCCAGCTCACCTGGGAACGGCTATGGCTACACCTTC.

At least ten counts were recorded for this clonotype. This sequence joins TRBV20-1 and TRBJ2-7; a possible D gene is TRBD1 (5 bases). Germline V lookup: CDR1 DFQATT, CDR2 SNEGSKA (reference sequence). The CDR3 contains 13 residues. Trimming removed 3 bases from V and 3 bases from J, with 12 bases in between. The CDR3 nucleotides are TGCAGTGCTAGCGTGCTACAGGACTACGAGCAGTACTTC. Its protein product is CSASVLQDYEQYF.

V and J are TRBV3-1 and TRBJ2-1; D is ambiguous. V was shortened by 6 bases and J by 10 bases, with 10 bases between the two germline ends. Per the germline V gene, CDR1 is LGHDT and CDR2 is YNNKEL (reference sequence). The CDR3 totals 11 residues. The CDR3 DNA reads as TGTGCCAGCAGTCACCTACAGGAGCAGTTCTTC. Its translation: CASSHLQEQFF.

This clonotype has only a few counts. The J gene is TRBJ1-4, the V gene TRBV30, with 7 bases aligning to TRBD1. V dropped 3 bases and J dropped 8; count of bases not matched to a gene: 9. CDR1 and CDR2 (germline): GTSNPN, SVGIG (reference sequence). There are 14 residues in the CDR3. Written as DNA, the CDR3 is TGTGCCTGGAGGGCCGGCAGGGGGTTGGAAAAACTGTTTTTT. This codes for CAWRAGRGLEKLFF.

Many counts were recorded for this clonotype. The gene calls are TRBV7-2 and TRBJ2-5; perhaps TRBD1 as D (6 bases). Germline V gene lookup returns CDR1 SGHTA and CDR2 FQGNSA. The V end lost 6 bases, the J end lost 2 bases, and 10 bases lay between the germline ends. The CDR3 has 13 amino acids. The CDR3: CASRPGTQETQYF. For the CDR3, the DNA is TGTGCCAGCAGGCCCGGGACACAAGAGACCCAGTACTTC.

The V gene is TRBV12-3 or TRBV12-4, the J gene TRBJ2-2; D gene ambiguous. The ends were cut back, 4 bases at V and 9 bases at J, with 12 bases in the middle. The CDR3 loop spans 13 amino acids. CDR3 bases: TGTGCCAGCAGTTCCCTCCTCTACAGGGAGCTGTTTTTT. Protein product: CASSSLLYRELFF.

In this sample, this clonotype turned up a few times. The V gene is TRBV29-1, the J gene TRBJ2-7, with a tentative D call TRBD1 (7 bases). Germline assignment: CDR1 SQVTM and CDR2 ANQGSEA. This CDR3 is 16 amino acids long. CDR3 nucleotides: TGCATCCAACTAAAGGAGGGGGCCACCGAGCGTTACGAGCAGTACTTC. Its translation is CIQLKEGATERYEQYF.

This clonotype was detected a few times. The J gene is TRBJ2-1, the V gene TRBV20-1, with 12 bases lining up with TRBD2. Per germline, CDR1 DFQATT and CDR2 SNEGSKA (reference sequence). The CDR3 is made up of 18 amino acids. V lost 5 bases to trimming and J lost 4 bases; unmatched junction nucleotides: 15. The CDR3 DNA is TGCAGTGCTGTTATGTTCCGCCGGACTAGCGGGGAGTACAATGAGCAGTTCTTC. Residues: CSAVMFRRTSGEYNEQFF.

CDR3 region: CASSSGTGATGELFF. CDR3 coding DNA: TGTGCCAGCAGTTCCGGGACAGGGGCCACCGGGGAGCTGTTTTTT. V gene TRBV2 combines with J gene TRBJ2-2; 10 nucleotides line up with TRBD1. This CDR3 region has 15 residues. The germline V gene encodes CDR1 SNHLY and CDR2 FYNNEI. With 5 bases clipped from V and 4 bases from J, the junction kept 4 bases outside the gene matches.

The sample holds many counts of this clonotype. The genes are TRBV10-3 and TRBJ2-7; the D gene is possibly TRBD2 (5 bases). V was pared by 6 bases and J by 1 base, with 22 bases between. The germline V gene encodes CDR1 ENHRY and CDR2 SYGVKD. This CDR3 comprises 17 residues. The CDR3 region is CAISPPPPSGRSYEQYF. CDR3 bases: TGTGCCATCAGCCCCCCCCCGCCCAGCGGAAGATCCTACGAGCAGTACTTC.

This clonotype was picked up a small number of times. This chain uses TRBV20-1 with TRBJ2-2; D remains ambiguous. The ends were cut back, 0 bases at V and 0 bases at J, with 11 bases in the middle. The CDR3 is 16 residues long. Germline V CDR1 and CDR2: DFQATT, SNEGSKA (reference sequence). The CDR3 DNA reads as TGCAGTGCTAGAGATCTCCTAAAATCGAACACCGGGGAGCTGTTTTTT. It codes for CSARDLLKSNTGELFF.

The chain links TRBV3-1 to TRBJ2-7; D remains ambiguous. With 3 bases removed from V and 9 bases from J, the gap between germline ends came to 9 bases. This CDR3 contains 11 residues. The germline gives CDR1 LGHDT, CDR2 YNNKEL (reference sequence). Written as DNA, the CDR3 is TGTGCCAGCAGCCAGGGGTGGGGGCAGTACTTC. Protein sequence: CASSQGWGQYF.

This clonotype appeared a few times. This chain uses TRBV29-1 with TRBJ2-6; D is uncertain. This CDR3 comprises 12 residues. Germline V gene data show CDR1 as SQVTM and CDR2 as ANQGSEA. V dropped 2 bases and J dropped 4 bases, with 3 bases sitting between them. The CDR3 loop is CSVESGANVLTF. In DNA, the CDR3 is TGCAGCGTTGAATCCGGGGCCAACGTCCTGACTTTC.

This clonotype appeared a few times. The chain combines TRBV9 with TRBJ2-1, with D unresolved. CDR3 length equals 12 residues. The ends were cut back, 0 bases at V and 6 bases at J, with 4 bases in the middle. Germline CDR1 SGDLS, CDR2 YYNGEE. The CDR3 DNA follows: TGTGCCAGCAGCGTAGGTCTCAATGAGCAGTTCTTC. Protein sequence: CASSVGLNEQFF.

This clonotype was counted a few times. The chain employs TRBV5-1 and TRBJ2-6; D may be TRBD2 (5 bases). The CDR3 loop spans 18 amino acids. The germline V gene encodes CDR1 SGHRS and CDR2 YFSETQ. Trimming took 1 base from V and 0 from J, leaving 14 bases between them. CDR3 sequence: CASSLLLGIHSGANVLTF. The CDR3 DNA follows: TGCGCCAGCAGCTTGCTTCTCGGGATCCACTCTGGGGCCAACGTCCTGACTTTC.

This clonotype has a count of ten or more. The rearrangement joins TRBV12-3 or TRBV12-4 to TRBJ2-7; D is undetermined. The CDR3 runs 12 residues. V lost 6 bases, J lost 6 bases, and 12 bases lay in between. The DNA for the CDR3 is TGTGCCAGCAGCAACCGGCAAGGCGAGCAGTACTTC. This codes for CASSNRQGEQYF.

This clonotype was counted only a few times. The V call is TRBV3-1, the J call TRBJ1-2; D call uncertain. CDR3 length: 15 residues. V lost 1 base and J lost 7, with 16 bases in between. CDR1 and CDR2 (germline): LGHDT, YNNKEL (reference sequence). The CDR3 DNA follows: TGTGCCAGCAGCCAAGCAGGACCCCAGAAACCTGGCTACACCTTC. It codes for CASSQAGPQKPGYTF.

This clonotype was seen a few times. The CDR3 protein is CASSYDRQPFYGYTF. DNA for the CDR3: TGTGCCAGCAGTTACGACCGGCAGCCCTTCTATGGCTACACCTTC. This chain uses TRBV6-5 with TRBJ1-2, with D hard to call. Germline lookup yields CDR1 MNHEY and CDR2 SVGAGI. V dropped 2 bases and J dropped 4 bases, with 14 bases sitting between them. The CDR3 length is 15 residues.

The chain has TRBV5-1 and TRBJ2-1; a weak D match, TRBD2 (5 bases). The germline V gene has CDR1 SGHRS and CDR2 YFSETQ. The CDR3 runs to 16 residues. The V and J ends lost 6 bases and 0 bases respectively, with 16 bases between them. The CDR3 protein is CASTTVGLSSYNEQFF. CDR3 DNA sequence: TGCGCCAGCACCACTGTAGGACTGAGCTCCTACAATGAGCAGTTCTTC.

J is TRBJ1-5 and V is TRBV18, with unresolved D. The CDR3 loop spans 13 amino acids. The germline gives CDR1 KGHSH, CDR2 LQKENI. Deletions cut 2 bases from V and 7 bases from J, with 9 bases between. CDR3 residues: CASSPGGSQPQHF. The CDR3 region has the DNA TGTGCCAGCTCACCAGGTGGCAGCCAGCCCCAGCATTTT.

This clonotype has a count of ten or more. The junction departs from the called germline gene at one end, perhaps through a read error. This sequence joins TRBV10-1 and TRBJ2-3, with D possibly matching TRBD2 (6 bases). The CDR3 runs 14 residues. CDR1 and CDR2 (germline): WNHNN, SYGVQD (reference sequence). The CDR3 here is CASSVLASRDTQYF. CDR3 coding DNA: TGCGCCAGCAGTGTACTAGCCAGCAGAGATACGCAGTATTTT.

The CDR3 region has the DNA TGTGCCAGCAGTCTTAGCGGGAGAGGGGAAAACATTCAGTACTTC. Amino acid sequence: CASSLSGRGENIQYF. This chain uses TRBV12-3 or TRBV12-4 with TRBJ2-4; 9 bases agree with TRBD2. V trimming: 5 bases; J trimming: 5 bases; junction bases outside the gene matches: 7. This CDR3 contains 15 residues.

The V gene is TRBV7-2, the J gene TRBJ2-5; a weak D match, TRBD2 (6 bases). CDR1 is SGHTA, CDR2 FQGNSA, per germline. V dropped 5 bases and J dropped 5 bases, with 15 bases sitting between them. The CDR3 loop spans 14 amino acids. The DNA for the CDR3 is TGTGCCAGCAGCCTCCGACTCGGAGGGGAGACCCAGTACTTC. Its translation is CASSLRLGGETQYF.

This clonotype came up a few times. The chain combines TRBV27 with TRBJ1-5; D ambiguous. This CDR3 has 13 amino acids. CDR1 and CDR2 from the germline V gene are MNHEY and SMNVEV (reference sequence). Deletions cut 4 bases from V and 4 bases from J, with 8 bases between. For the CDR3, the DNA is TGTGCCAGCAGTTCTCAGCGTAATCAGCCCCAGCATTTT. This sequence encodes CASSSQRNQPQHF.